This TCR beta chain was captured by sequencing in a study of shared clonotypes between healthy human individuals. Whole-study results and caveats: Among donors, the sharing of clonotypes was expected to be influenced by sequencing depth. Sampling covered nothing but blood. Tissue TCR repertoires likely differ from those found in blood.

As regards this clone: The antigen is not known.

Germline lookup yields CDR1 SGHNT and CDR2 YYREEE (reference sequence). The V gene end was trimmed by 4 bases and the J gene end by 8 bases; junction bases not matched to a gene: 11. This CDR3 has 15 amino acids. Assay: immunoSEQ multiplex PCR; the TCRdb copy retains only in-frame clones and omits some. The sample lists about 560,000 clones, around 81% seen once, with around 12% in the top ten. Adult donors, all healthy and HIV-negative, had no recent acute infections or vaccinations. Every donor, a Caucasian adult, lived in Nashville, Tennessee. The rearrangement joins TRBV5-4 to TRBJ1-2, with 10 nucleotides matching TRBD1. The clonotype originates from a woman in her forties in good health. Some clones in this sample may be carry-over from other donors' samples. Sequencing was performed on PBMCs. The CDR3 region is CASSTGQGPLRGYTF. CDR3 coding DNA: TGTGCCAGCAGCACGGGACAGGGGCCCCTCCGGGGCTACACCTTC. Full variable domain (missing parts from reference TRBV5-4 and TRBJ1-2): ETGVTQSPTHLIKTRGQQVTLRCSSQSGHNTVSWYQQALGQGPQFIFQYYREEENGRGNFPPRFSGLQFPNYSSELNVNALELDDSALYLCASSTGQGPLRGYTFGSGTRLTVV.